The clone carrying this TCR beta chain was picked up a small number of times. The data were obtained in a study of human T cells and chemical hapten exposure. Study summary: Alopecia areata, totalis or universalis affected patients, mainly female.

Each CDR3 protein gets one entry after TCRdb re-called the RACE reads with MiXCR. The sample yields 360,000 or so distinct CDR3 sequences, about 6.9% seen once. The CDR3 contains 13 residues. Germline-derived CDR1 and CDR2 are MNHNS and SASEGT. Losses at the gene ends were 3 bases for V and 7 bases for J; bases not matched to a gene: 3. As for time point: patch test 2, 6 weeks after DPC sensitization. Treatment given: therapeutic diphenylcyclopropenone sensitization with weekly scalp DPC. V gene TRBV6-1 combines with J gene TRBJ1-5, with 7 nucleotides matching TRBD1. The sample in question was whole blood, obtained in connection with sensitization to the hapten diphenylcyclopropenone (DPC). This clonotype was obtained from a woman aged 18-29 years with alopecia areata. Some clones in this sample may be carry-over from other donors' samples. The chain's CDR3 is CASSERGRQPQHF. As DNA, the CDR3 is TGTGCCAGCAGTGAGAGGGGGCGGCAGCCCCAGCATTTT.